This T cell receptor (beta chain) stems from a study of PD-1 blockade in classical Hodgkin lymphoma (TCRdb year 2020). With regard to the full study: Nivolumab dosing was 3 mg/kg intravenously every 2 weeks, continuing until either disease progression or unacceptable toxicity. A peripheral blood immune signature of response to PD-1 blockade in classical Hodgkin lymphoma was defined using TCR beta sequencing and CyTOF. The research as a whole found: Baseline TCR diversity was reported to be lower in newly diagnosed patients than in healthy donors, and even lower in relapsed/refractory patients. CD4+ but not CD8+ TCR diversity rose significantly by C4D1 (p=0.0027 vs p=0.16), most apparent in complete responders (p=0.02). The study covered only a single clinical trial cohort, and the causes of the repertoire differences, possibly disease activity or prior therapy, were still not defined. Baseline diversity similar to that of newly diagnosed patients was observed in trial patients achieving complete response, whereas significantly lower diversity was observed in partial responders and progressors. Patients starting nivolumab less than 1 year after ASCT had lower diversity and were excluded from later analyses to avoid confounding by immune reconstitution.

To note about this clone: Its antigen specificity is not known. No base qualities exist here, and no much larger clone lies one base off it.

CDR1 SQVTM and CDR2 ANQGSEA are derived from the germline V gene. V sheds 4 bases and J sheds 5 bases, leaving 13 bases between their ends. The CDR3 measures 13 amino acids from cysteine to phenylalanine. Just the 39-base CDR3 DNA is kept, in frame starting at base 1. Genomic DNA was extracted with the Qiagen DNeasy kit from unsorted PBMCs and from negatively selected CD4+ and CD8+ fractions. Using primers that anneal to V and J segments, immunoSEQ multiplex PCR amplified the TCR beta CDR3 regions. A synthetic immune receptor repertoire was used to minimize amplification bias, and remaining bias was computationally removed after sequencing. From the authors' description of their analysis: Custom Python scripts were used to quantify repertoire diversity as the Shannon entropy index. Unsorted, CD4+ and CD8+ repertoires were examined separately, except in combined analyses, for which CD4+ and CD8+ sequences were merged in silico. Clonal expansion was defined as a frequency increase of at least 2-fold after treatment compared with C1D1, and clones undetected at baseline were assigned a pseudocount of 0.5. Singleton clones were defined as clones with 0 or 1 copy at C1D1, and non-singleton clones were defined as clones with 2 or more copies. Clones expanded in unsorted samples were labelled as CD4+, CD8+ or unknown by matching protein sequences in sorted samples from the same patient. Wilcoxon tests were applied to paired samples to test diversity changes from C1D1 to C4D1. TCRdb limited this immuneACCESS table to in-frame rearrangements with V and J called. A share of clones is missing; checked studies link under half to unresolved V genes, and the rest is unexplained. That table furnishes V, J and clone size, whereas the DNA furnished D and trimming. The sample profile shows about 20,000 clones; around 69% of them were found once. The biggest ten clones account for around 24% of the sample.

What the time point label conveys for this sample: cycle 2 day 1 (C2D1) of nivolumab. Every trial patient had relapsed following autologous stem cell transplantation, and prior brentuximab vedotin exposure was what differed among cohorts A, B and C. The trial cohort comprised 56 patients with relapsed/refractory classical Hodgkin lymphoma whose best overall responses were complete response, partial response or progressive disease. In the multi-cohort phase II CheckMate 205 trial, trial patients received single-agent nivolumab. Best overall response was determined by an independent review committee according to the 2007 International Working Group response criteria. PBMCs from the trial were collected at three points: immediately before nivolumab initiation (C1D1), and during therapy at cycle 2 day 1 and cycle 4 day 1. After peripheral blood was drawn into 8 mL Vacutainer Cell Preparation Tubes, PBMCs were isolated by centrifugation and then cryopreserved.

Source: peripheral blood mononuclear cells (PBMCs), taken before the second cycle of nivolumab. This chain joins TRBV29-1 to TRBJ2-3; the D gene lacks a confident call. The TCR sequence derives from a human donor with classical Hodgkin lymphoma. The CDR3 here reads CSVVGQVGDTQYF. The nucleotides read TGCAGCGTTGTAGGGCAGGTAGGAGATACGCAGTATTTT.